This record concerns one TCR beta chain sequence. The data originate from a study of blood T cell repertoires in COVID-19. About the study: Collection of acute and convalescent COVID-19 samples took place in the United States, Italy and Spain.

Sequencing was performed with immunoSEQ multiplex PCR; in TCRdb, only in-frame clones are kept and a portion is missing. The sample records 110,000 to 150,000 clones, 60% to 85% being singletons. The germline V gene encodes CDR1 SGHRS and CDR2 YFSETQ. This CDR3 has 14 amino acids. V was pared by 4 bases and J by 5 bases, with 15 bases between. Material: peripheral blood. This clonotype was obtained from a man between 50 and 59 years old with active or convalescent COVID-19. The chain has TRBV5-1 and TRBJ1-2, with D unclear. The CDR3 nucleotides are TGCGCCAGCAGCCCGCAGGAATCGCTGTATGGCTACACCTTC. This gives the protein CASSPQESLYGYTF.